This record concerns one TCR beta chain sequence. The CDR3 spans 17 residues. The germline V and J ends were trimmed by 7 bases and 1 base, with 19 bases remaining between them. CDR1 and CDR2 from the germline V gene are LNHDA and SQIVND (reference sequence). The entry originates in a study of blood T cell repertoires in COVID-19. Study details: The United States, Italy and Spain provided the acute and convalescent COVID-19 samples. T cells, B-cell-depleted T cells, or PBMCs supplied cDNA or gDNA.

In the original workflow: How many nucleated cells were present was estimated from reference gene primer amplification. Using immunoSEQ multiplex PCR, the repertoire was profiled, and TCRdb retains in-frame clones only, with some absent. Clone size and the V and J calls come from that table; the DNA yielded D and trimming. The data hold tens of thousands of clones, with roughly nine tenths observed a single time. V is TRBV19 and J is TRBJ2-2; TRBD1 might be the D (6 bases). Material for sequencing was peripheral blood. This clonotype was obtained from a male donor with acute or convalescent COVID-19. The CDR3 nucleotides are TGTGCCAGTACCACTTTCTTTACAGGGTGGAACACCGGGGAGCTGTTTTTT. It is translated as CASTTFFTGWNTGELFF.